This TCR beta chain is drawn from a study of blood T cell repertoires in COVID-19. Study details: Some COVID-19 samples were acute and others convalescent; all came from the United States, Italy and Spain. Sample material is recorded as cDNA or gDNA derived from T cells, B-cell-depleted T cells, or PBMCs.

Authors' processing steps: Scientists estimated how many nucleated cells there were by amplifying reference gene primers. Measured with immunoSEQ multiplex PCR; TCRdb has only the in-frame clones, and not every one. V, J and clone size are taken as reported in that table, and D and trimming were inferred from the DNA itself. This table has 150,000 or so clones, about 83% appearing once. The germline gives CDR1 SGHKS, CDR2 YYEKEE (reference sequence). V shed 4 bases and J 10 bases; nucleotides not matched to a gene: 12. This CDR3 has 15 amino acids. Specimen: PBMCs or T cells enriched from blood (not recorded which). This TCR came from a woman aged 50 to 60 in a cohort exposed to, infected with or recovered from COVID-19 (not recorded which). The rearrangement uses TRBV5-5 and TRBJ2-2; 8 bases are a match to TRBD1. DNA for the CDR3: TGTGCCAGCAGCCCGACAGGACAGGGAATTGAGGAGCTGTTTTTT. Translated: CASSPTGQGIEELFF.